The 30 T cell receptor beta chains below were found in one sample sequenced in a study of naive and memory T cell subsets. Two oligonucleotides, mixed equimolar, formed the beta constant-region primer covering TRBC1 and TRBC2. TCRdb fed the UMI-ligation and nested PCR reads into MiXCR, producing one record per CDR3 protein. The top ten hold about 0.13% of the sample, which has about 150,000 distinct CDR3 sequences, 15% to 20% seen once. Specimen: naive CD4+ T cells from blood. The receptors originated from a human donor in good health.

This clonotype was seen a handful of times. This chain joins TRBV14 and TRBJ2-7, with 8 bases aligning to TRBD1. The CDR3 is 13 amino acids. The trim removed 3 bases at V and 6 bases at J, leaving 4 bases unmatched. Germline assignment: CDR1 SGHDN and CDR2 FVKESK. Written as DNA, the CDR3 is TGTGCCAGCAGCCAGACAGGGGTCGGCGAGCAGTACTTC. Translation gives CASSQTGVGEQYF.

The V gene is TRBV5-1, the J gene TRBJ2-1; 8 bases match TRBD2. Germline lookup yields CDR1 SGHRS and CDR2 YFSETQ. V shed 5 bases and J 8 bases; nucleotides not matched to a gene: 12. The CDR3 sequence is 15 residues long. CDR3 bases: TGCGCCAGCAGTTTCGGGACTAGTCGCTGGGATGAGCAGTTCTTC. Encoded protein: CASSFGTSRWDEQFF.

As to this clonotype: The conserved phenylalanine or tryptophan is not found at the CDR3 terminus, so this likely reflects a read error. The chain carries TRBV12-3 or TRBV12-4 and TRBJ2-7, with TRBD1 matching over 7 bases. CDR3 length: 17 amino acids. Germline trimming cut 3 bases from V and 2 bases from J; bases unmatched to any gene: 13. CDR3 nucleotide sequence: TGTGCCAGCAGTTTTACACCGGGACAGCGTTTAACCTACGAGCAGTACTCC. This codes for CASSFTPGQRLTYEQYS.

This clonotype was detected a few times. The V and J genes are TRBV3-1 and TRBJ2-7; D remains unclear. This CDR3 is built from 16 residues. Looked up from germline, CDR1 is LGHDT and CDR2 is YNNKEL (reference sequence). Trimming removed 1 base at V and 5 bases at J, with 18 bases between. The CDR3 sequence: CASSQGFSGSFHEQYF. CDR3 nucleotide sequence: TGTGCCAGCAGCCAAGGGTTCTCGGGCAGCTTCCACGAGCAGTACTTC.

This clonotype was found a few times. The V call is TRBV11-2, the J call TRBJ2-1, with 7 bases that match TRBD2. Germline loops: CDR1 SGHAT, CDR2 FQNNGV. Germline trimming cut 3 bases from V and 4 bases from J; bases unmatched to any gene: 3. This CDR3 has 14 amino acids. DNA of the CDR3: TGTGCCAGCAGCTTGCCTAGCGGATACAATGAGCAGTTCTTC. Translating it yields CASSLPSGYNEQFF.

The chain links TRBV7-9 to TRBJ1-4, with D perhaps matching TRBD1 (5 bases). The V end was cut by 6 bases, the J end by 0 bases, with 11 bases between. Looked up from germline, CDR1 is SEHNR and CDR2 is FQNEAQ (reference sequence). CDR3 length equals 15 residues. The DNA for the CDR3 is TGTGCCAGCAGTTCCGGGGCGTCAACTAATGAAAAACTGTTTTTT. Its protein product is CASSSGASTNEKLFF.

There are a few counts of this clonotype. The CDR3 spells CASMGTGVSNSPLHF. Written as DNA, the CDR3 is TGTGCCAGCATGGGGACAGGGGTGAGCAATTCACCCCTCCACTTT. The chain joins TRBV10-3 to TRBJ1-6, with 10 bases lining up with TRBD1. Per germline, CDR1 ENHRY and CDR2 SYGVKD. V lost 10 bases, J lost 7 bases, and 10 bases stayed unmatched. CDR3 length equals 15 residues.

There are a few counts of this clonotype. The genes are TRBV19 and TRBJ1-5; D gene uncertain. The CDR3 has 15 residues. From germline, CDR1 is LNHDA and CDR2 SQIVND (reference sequence). V lost 3 bases to trimming and J lost 4 bases, with 13 bases between them. For the CDR3, the DNA is TGTGCCAGTAGTATTTCCCGACGGCTGAATCAGCCCCAGCATTTT. Amino acid sequence: CASSISRRLNQPQHF.

This clonotype appeared many times. The J gene is TRBJ2-5, the V gene TRBV7-2, with 8 positions matching TRBD2. The ends lost 4 bases at V and 0 bases at J; junction bases unmatched: 4. CDR1 and CDR2 (germline): SGHTA, FQGNSA. CDR3 length: 15 amino acids. This chain's CDR3 is CASSWGSGNQETQYF. CDR3 sequence (DNA): TGTGCCAGCAGCTGGGGTAGCGGGAACCAAGAGACCCAGTACTTC.

J is TRBJ2-7 and V is TRBV6-6; D is possibly TRBD1 (6 bases). The CDR3 has 15 amino acids. Germline CDR1 and CDR2: MNHNY and SVGAGI (reference sequence). The V gene lost 6 bases and the J gene lost 0 bases, with 15 bases spanning the gap. CDR3 amino acids: CASRHETGYSYEQYF. DNA of the CDR3: TGTGCCAGCAGACATGAGACAGGCTACTCCTACGAGCAGTACTTC.

This clonotype was found a few times. The chain links TRBV20-1 to TRBJ2-3; TRBD2 agrees at 10 bases. This CDR3 has 16 residues. V lost 0 bases to trimming and J lost 4 bases; unmatched junction nucleotides: 7. Germline assignment: CDR1 DFQATT and CDR2 SNEGSKA (reference sequence). DNA for the CDR3: TGCAGTGCTAGAGACCCTCTAGCGGGAGTTGCAGATACGCAGTATTTT. It specifies CSARDPLAGVADTQYF.

The chain recombines TRBV9 with TRBJ2-1; possibly TRBD2 for D (6 bases). The CDR3 loop spans 15 amino acids. V gave up 0 bases and J gave up 7 bases, with 14 bases separating them. The V gene's germline CDR1 is SGDLS and CDR2 YYNGEE. CDR3 residues: CASSVGSGAGNEQFF. The CDR3 nucleotides read TGTGCCAGCAGCGTAGGATCGGGAGCGGGTAATGAGCAGTTCTTC.

The J gene is TRBJ2-5, the V gene TRBV6-2 or TRBV6-3; D not resolved. The CDR3 is 12 residues long. V shed 5 bases and J shed 3 bases, with 7 bases lying between them. From germline, CDR1 is MNHEY and CDR2 SVGEGT. CDR3 in amino acids: CASSTTEETQYF. As DNA, the CDR3 is TGTGCCAGCAGTACTACTGAAGAGACCCAGTACTTC.

This clonotype was picked up a small number of times. The chain couples TRBV6-6 to TRBJ1-1; the D is unclear. Per the germline V gene, CDR1 is MNHNY and CDR2 is SVGAGI (reference sequence). The CDR3 has 13 residues. V lost 7 bases, J lost 6 bases, and 15 bases lay in between. CDR3 bases: TGTGCCAGCACAACCAAAGAGAGCGCTGAAGCTTTCTTT. Encoded protein: CASTTKESAEAFF.

This clonotype has a count of ten or more. The CDR3 DNA sequence: TGTGCCAGCAGCCGGGGGACAGACTACGAGCAGTACTTC. This codes for CASSRGTDYEQYF. V and J are TRBV14 and TRBJ2-7, with 7 bases fitting TRBD1. Unmatched junction bases numbered 3, after V lost 4 bases and J lost 3 bases. Germline V CDR1 and CDR2: SGHDN, FVKESK. The CDR3 length is 13 residues.

V is TRBV7-2 and J is TRBJ2-7, with TRBD2 matching 9 bases. The CDR3 is 15 amino acids. Germline-derived CDR1 and CDR2 are SGHTA and FQGNSA. The J segment lost 7 bases and the V segment lost 3 bases, leaving 10 bases of the junction unmatched. The CDR3 region is CASSFGTSKLQEQYF. CDR3 nucleotide sequence: TGTGCCAGCAGCTTCGGGACTAGCAAACTCCAGGAGCAGTACTTC. The full variable domain, its missing parts supplied by reference TRBV7-2 and TRBJ2-7, is GAGVSQSPSNKVTEKGKDVELRCDPISGHTALYWYRQSLGQGLEFLIYFQGNSAPDKSGLPSDRFSAERTGGSVSTLTIQRTQQEDSAVYLCASSFGTSKLQEQYFGPGTRLTVT.

The chain carries TRBV5-1 and TRBJ2-5; perhaps TRBD2 as D (5 bases). Germline V gene data show CDR1 as SGHRS and CDR2 as YFSETQ. The ends were cut back, 4 bases at V and 3 bases at J, with 13 bases in the middle. The CDR3 runs 14 residues. CDR3 DNA sequence: TGCGCCAGCAGCGTGGGAGTCACCGAAGAGACCCAGTACTTC. Its protein is CASSVGVTEETQYF. Based on the CDR3 plus reference TRBV5-1 and TRBJ2-5, the full variable domain is KAGVTQTPRYLIKTRGQQVTLSCSPISGHRSVSWYQQTPGQGLQFLFEYFSETQRNKGNFPGRFSGRQFSNSRSEMNVSTLELGDSALYLCASSVGVTEETQYFGPGTRLLVL.

The chain links TRBV5-1 to TRBJ2-7, with D uncertain. V was cut by 1 base and J by 6 bases, with 5 bases left in between. The CDR3 totals 11 residues. Germline V gives CDR1 SGHRS, CDR2 YFSETQ. Written as DNA, the CDR3 is TGCGCCAGCAGCTTGCTCCGCGAGCAGTACTTC. It translates to CASSLLREQYF. Complete variable domain (other parts from reference TRBV5-1 and TRBJ2-7): KAGVTQTPRYLIKTRGQQVTLSCSPISGHRSVSWYQQTPGQGLQFLFEYFSETQRNKGNFPGRFSGRQFSNSRSEMNVSTLELGDSALYLCASSLLREQYFGPGTRLTVT.

This clonotype showed up many times. The chain employs TRBV28 and TRBJ2-2; possible D gene TRBD1, 6 bases. Trimming stripped 1 base from V and 4 bases from J, with 16 bases between. The germline CDR1 and CDR2 sequences are MDHEN and SYDVKM. This CDR3 is built from 17 residues. CDR3 in amino acids: CASSLLRLQGSTGELFF. CDR3 coding DNA: TGTGCCAGCAGTTTATTAAGGCTACAGGGTAGCACCGGGGAGCTGTTTTTT.

This clonotype was observed a few times. V and J are TRBV20-1 and TRBJ2-6; unclear D gene. V lost 3 bases and J lost 2, with 8 bases in between. Per germline, CDR1 DFQATT and CDR2 SNEGSKA (reference sequence). The CDR3 covers 14 residues. CDR3 bases: TGCAGTGCTAGGTCAGGTGCTGGGGCCAACGTCCTGACTTTC. Translated: CSARSGAGANVLTF.

The rearrangement links TRBV5-1 to TRBJ1-1; D unresolved. The length of the CDR3 is 17 residues. Trimming removed 1 base at V and 0 bases at J, with 16 bases between. Germline CDR1 reads SGHRS; CDR2 reads YFSETQ. CDR3 sequence: CASSLMREYGMNTEAFF. The CDR3 bases are TGCGCCAGCAGCTTGATGAGGGAATATGGTATGAACACTGAAGCTTTCTTT.

V is TRBV29-1 and J is TRBJ2-1, with D unclear. The germline gives CDR1 SQVTM, CDR2 ANQGSEA. CDR3 length: 13 amino acids. The V and J ends lost 7 bases and 6 bases respectively, with 16 bases between them. The DNA for the CDR3 is TGCAGCGCCGACATGCGTTGGGGCAATGAGCAGTTCTTC. It translates to CSADMRWGNEQFF.

In its sample, this clonotype was seen a few times. The chain has TRBV27 and TRBJ2-5; 11 bases map to TRBD2. CDR1 is MNHEY and CDR2 is SMNVEV in the germline V gene (reference sequence). V lost 6 bases to trimming and J lost 1 base; unmatched junction nucleotides: 1. The CDR3 extends over 14 amino acids. The CDR3 sequence: CASRGLAAQETQYF. As DNA, the CDR3 is TGTGCCAGCAGGGGACTAGCGGCCCAAGAGACCCAGTACTTC.

V is TRBV20-1 and J is TRBJ2-3, with D perhaps matching TRBD2 (5 bases). Trimming stripped 3 bases from V and 3 bases from J, with 13 bases between. Germline CDR1 is DFQATT and CDR2 is SNEGSKA (reference sequence). The CDR3 loop spans 14 amino acids. The CDR3 spells CSASLPPGTDTQYF. CDR3 sequence (DNA): TGCAGTGCTAGTTTACCCCCGGGGACAGATACGCAGTATTTT.

This clonotype was seen many times. The V and J genes are TRBV10-3 and TRBJ2-1; D might be TRBD2 (5 bases). In germline, CDR1 is ENHRY, CDR2 SYGVKD. CDR3 length: 15 residues. V lost 3 bases and J 7 bases, leaving 16 bases between the germline ends. The CDR3: CAISDPYRGGNEQFF. The DNA of the CDR3 is TGTGCCATCAGTGACCCCTACAGAGGCGGGAATGAGCAGTTCTTC.

This clonotype was seen at least ten times. The chain recombines TRBV5-1 with TRBJ2-2; D remains unclear. CDR1 and CDR2 (germline): SGHRS, YFSETQ. V lost 0 bases to trimming and J lost 2 bases, with 11 bases between them. This CDR3 has 16 amino acids. The CDR3 bases are TGCGCCAGCAGCTTGGATCCAGCTAGAAACACCGGGGAGCTGTTTTTT. It yields the protein CASSLDPARNTGELFF. Full variable domain (outside the CDR3, taken from reference TRBV5-1 and TRBJ2-2): KAGVTQTPRYLIKTRGQQVTLSCSPISGHRSVSWYQQTPGQGLQFLFEYFSETQRNKGNFPGRFSGRQFSNSRSEMNVSTLELGDSALYLCASSLDPARNTGELFFGEGSRLTVL.

The J gene is TRBJ2-5, the V gene TRBV24-1; 8 bases match TRBD1. The CDR3 contains 15 residues. Trimming cost V 8 bases and J 2 bases; bases outside gene matches: 9. Germline CDR1 and CDR2: KGHDR and SFDVKD. CDR3 DNA sequence: TGTGCCACCATTGAGACAGGGGCACTACAAGAGACCCAGTACTTC. It translates to CATIETGALQETQYF.

DNA of the CDR3: TGTGCCAGCAGCTTGGGGGGGTCTGCAGGCTACAATGAGCAGTTCTTC. Amino acids: CASSLGGSAGYNEQFF. The chain links TRBV5-5 to TRBJ2-1, with D tentatively TRBD1 or TRBD2 (5 bases each). Germline values: CDR1 SGHKS, CDR2 YYEKEE (reference sequence). CDR3 length: 16 amino acids. V dropped 0 bases and J dropped 3 bases, with 13 bases sitting between them.

The sample holds a few counts of this clonotype. This chain uses TRBV7-9 with TRBJ2-7; D might be TRBD1 (5 bases). V dropped 1 base and J dropped 0 bases, with 7 bases sitting between them. This CDR3 spans 14 amino acids. Germline CDR1 is SEHNR and CDR2 is FQNEAQ (reference sequence). This chain's CDR3 is CASSLGQTSYEQYF. The CDR3 DNA reads as TGTGCCAGCAGCTTAGGACAGACCTCCTACGAGCAGTACTTC.

This clonotype was found a few times. The chain carries TRBV2 and TRBJ2-5; tentatively, D is TRBD1 (6 bases). The CDR3 has 16 residues. Germline CDR1 and CDR2: SNHLY and FYNNEI. V was shortened by 6 bases and J by 0 bases, with 17 bases between the two germline ends. The CDR3 coding sequence is TGTGCCAGCAGCTACCGACAGGCGACGTACCAAGAGACCCAGTACTTC. Encoded protein: CASSYRQATYQETQYF.